The clone carrying this TCR beta chain was counted many times. The antigen is not known. The sample originates from a study of neurological immune-mediated disorders. Regarding the study as a whole: One cluster of related CDR3 sequences contained, by phylogenetic grouping, the repertoires of 18 of 34 multiple sclerosis patients and formed a possible signature. The highest TCR clonal expansion occurred in HTLV-1-associated myelopathy; multiple sclerosis fell below healthy controls.

The cDNA was synthesized by 5'RACE incorporating 10-nucleotide random UMIs. TCRdb passed the 5' RACE reads through MiXCR, listing each CDR3 protein once. In the table there are tens of thousands of distinct CDR3 sequences, under 5% of which are singletons. Germline CDR1 is SGHTA and CDR2 is FQGNSA. This CDR3 comprises 15 residues. The V end was cut by 2 bases, the J end by 3 bases, with 13 bases between. What was sequenced was PBMCs. The chain couples TRBV7-2 to TRBJ1-1, with D possibly matching TRBD1 (5 bases). This receptor was identified in a woman aged 50 to 60 with multiple sclerosis. The CDR3 loop is CASSLLPGGDTEAFF. The DNA for the CDR3 is TGTGCCAGCAGCTTACTACCGGGAGGGGACACTGAAGCTTTCTTT.